Presented here are 19 T cell receptor beta chains from one specimen sequenced in a study of blood T cell repertoires in COVID-19. Some clones are missing from TCRdb's copy, which holds only in-frame ones; the method was immunoSEQ multiplex PCR. The top ten hold approximately 12% of the sample, which has tens of thousands of clones, approximately 80% seen once. The sequenced sample was peripheral blood. The origin of the receptors is a human donor in a cohort sampled during active COVID-19.

This clone was seen once. The CDR3, as DNA: TGTGCCAGCAGCTACGACAGGAACACTGAAGCTTTCTTT. The encoded protein is CASSYDRNTEAFF. The rearrangement joins TRBV3-1 (or the pseudogene TRBV3-2) to TRBJ1-1, with D possibly TRBD1 on 5 matching bases. V lost 5 bases and J 1 base, leaving 8 bases between the germline ends. The CDR3 totals 13 residues. Germline V CDR1 and CDR2: LGHDT, YNNKEL (reference sequence).

V and J are TRBV7-9 and TRBJ2-3; D gene ambiguous. The CDR3 loop spans 15 amino acids. V lost 2 bases to trimming and J lost 0 bases, with 9 bases between them. Looked up from germline, CDR1 is SEHNR and CDR2 is FQNEAQ (reference sequence). CDR3: CASSLNAASTDTQYF. The CDR3 DNA sequence: TGTGCCAGCAGCTTAAATGCGGCTAGCACAGATACGCAGTATTTT.

The V and J genes are TRBV7-3 and TRBJ2-1; 10 positions match TRBD2. Germline assignment: CDR1 SGHTA and CDR2 FQGTGA. This CDR3 has 15 residues. After removal of 5 bases from V and 0 bases from J, the junction contained 1 base not matched to a gene. The CDR3 bases are TGTGCCAGCAGCCGACTAGCGGGCTCCTACAATGAGCAGTTCTTC. It codes for CASSRLAGSYNEQFF.

The chain links TRBV3-1 (or the pseudogene TRBV3-2) to TRBJ2-2; 11 nucleotides agree with TRBD2. V was clipped by 5 bases and J by 5 bases; unmatched bases: 19. Germline assignment: CDR1 LGHDT and CDR2 YNNKEL (reference sequence). The CDR3 is 20 amino acids. Here the CDR3 reads CASSALPPVPGLAVTGELFF. CDR3 DNA: TGTGCCAGCAGCGCCCTTCCCCCCGTTCCGGGACTAGCGGTAACCGGGGAGCTGTTTTTT.

The chain couples TRBV18 to TRBJ2-2, with 8 bases fitting TRBD1. This CDR3 has 15 amino acids. V lost 8 bases to trimming and J lost 4 bases; unmatched junction nucleotides: 9. CDR1 KGHSH and CDR2 LQKENI come from the germline V gene. The CDR3 sequence: CASRQGKEGTGELFF. The CDR3 nucleotides read TGTGCCAGCAGACAGGGGAAGGAGGGCACCGGGGAGCTGTTTTTT.

The chain uses TRBV2 and TRBJ1-5; 9 bases agree with TRBD1. Per germline, CDR1 SNHLY and CDR2 FYNNEI. The J segment lost 7 bases and the V segment lost 6 bases, leaving 7 bases of the junction unmatched. The CDR3 is made up of 14 amino acids. CDR3: CASRPTGGGQPQHF. Written as DNA, the CDR3 is TGTGCCAGCAGGCCTACAGGGGGCGGGCAGCCCCAGCATTTT. The full variable domain, with the rest looked up from reference TRBV2 and TRBJ1-5, is EPEVTQTPSHQVTQMGQEVILRCVPISNHLYFYWYRQILGQKVEFLVSFYNNEISEKSEIFDDQFSVERPDGSNFTLKIRSTKLEDSAMYFCASRPTGGGQPQHFGDGTRLSIL.

The chain combines TRBV6-6 with TRBJ2-2; TRBD2 matches at 8 bases. Trimming at V came to 10 bases and at J to 5 bases, leaving 9 bases not matched to a gene. Germline V lookup: CDR1 MNHNY, CDR2 SVGAGI (reference sequence). This CDR3 has 14 amino acids. The CDR3: CATRGGLGTGELFF. For the CDR3, the DNA is TGTGCCACCCGAGGGGGACTAGGGACCGGGGAGCTGTTTTTT.

The chain joins TRBV12-3 or TRBV12-4 to TRBJ1-2, with D perhaps matching TRBD1 (6 bases). This CDR3 is 13 amino acids long. The V and J ends lost 5 bases and 6 bases respectively, with 13 bases between them. This CDR3 reads CASSTRGPDGYTF. CDR3 coding DNA: TGTGCCAGCAGTACCAGGGGCCCGGATGGCTACACCTTC.

As to this clone: The junction differs from germline at one of its ends, possibly a read error. V gene TRBV7-3 combines with J gene TRBJ1-1; unclear D gene. From germline, CDR1 is SGHTA and CDR2 FQGTGA. CDR3 length: 13 residues. CDR3: CASSLTRNSEAFF. CDR3 sequence (DNA): TGTGCCAGCAGCTTAACCAGGAACAGTGAAGCTTTCTTT.

The chain carries TRBV28 and TRBJ2-1; 8 bases match TRBD1. The CDR3 runs to 16 residues. V shed 5 bases and J 2 bases; nucleotides not matched to a gene: 8. Germline assignment: CDR1 MDHEN and CDR2 SYDVKM. The DNA for the CDR3 is TGTGCCAGCAGTAGATCACAGGGGGTCCCCTACAATGAGCAGTTCTTC. Its translation: CASSRSQGVPYNEQFF.

This clone has just a few counts. J is TRBJ2-3 and V is TRBV6-5; tentatively, D is TRBD2 (5 bases). CDR1 and CDR2 (germline): MNHEY, SVGAGI. The CDR3 has 12 amino acids. V dropped 6 bases and J dropped 11 bases, with 15 bases sitting between them. The CDR3 DNA follows: TGTGCCAGCAGGGCGGACTGGAAAAAGCAGTATTTT. Translation: CASRADWKKQYF.

This clone was observed a handful of times. The V and J genes are TRBV30 and TRBJ1-4; maybe TRBD1 (5 bases). Trimming left V 1 base short and J 7 bases short, with 16 bases between. Germline V gene lookup returns CDR1 GTSNPN and CDR2 SVGIG (reference sequence). This CDR3 has 15 amino acids. CDR3 loop: CAWSGPQAGAEKLFF. The CDR3 nucleotides read TGTGCCTGGAGTGGGCCTCAGGCTGGGGCTGAAAAACTGTTTTTT.

Only a few counts were recorded for this clone. The gene calls are TRBV7-9 and TRBJ1-1, with 9 bases fitting TRBD1. Trimming at V came to 5 bases and at J to 3 bases, leaving 1 base not matched to a gene. Germline-derived CDR1 and CDR2 are SEHNR and FQNEAQ (reference sequence). The CDR3 runs to 13 residues. In DNA form, the CDR3 reads TGTGCCAGCAGCCGGACAGGGGACACTGAAGCTTTCTTT. Protein product: CASSRTGDTEAFF.

Here the CDR3 reads CASSLVVTGMNTEAFF. CDR3 bases: TGCGCCAGCAGCTTGGTTGTAACAGGGATGAACACTGAAGCTTTCTTT. This chain uses TRBV5-1 with TRBJ1-1, with a weak D call TRBD1 (6 bases). CDR1 and CDR2 (germline): SGHRS, YFSETQ. V lost 0 bases to trimming and J lost 0 bases, with 12 bases between them. There are 16 residues in the CDR3.

DNA of the CDR3: TGTGCCAGCAGCTACTCCACCTACGCTGATAGCAATCAGCCCCAGCATTTT. It specifies CASSYSTYADSNQPQHF. The chain joins TRBV7-9 to TRBJ1-5, with no clear D. The V end lost 4 bases, the J end lost 0 bases, and 16 bases lay between the germline ends. This CDR3 spans 17 amino acids. Germline values: CDR1 SEHNR, CDR2 FQNEAQ (reference sequence).

This rearrangement joins TRBV27 to TRBJ2-5; a possible D gene is TRBD1 (5 bases). The V gene's germline CDR1 is MNHEY and CDR2 SMNVEV (reference sequence). V was cut by 5 bases and J by 2 bases, with 18 bases left in between. The CDR3 sequence is 16 residues long. The CDR3 reads CASSNYPPTAQETQYF. The CDR3 DNA is TGTGCCAGCAGTAACTACCCGCCGACAGCACAAGAGACCCAGTACTTC.

This chain connects TRBV6-5 to TRBJ2-1; D is perhaps TRBD2 (5 bases). V dropped 2 bases and J dropped 8 bases, with 13 bases sitting between them. CDR1 and CDR2 (germline): MNHEY, SVGAGI. The CDR3 sequence is 14 residues long. Here the CDR3 DNA reads TGTGCCAGCAGTTACGGGCCCGGGGTCTATGAGCAGTTCTTC. It codes for CASSYGPGVYEQFF.

This clone was detected only a few times. The chain couples TRBV18 to TRBJ2-5; 8 nucleotides match TRBD1. The CDR3 sequence is 15 residues long. Unmatched junction bases numbered 8, after V lost 3 bases and J lost 5 bases. CDR1 KGHSH and CDR2 LQKENI come from the germline V gene. The CDR3 loop reads CASSPWTGPLETQYF. DNA for the CDR3: TGTGCCAGCTCACCCTGGACAGGGCCCCTGGAGACCCAGTACTTC.

The V and J genes are TRBV2 and TRBJ2-3, with D perhaps TRBD2 (6 bases). Germline CDR1 reads SNHLY; CDR2 reads FYNNEI. V was clipped by 2 bases and J by 0 bases, with 12 bases between them. The CDR3 loop spans 16 amino acids. CDR3 coding DNA: TGTGCCAGCAGTGAACGAGGGACTCCCAGCACAGATACGCAGTATTTT. It codes for CASSERGTPSTDTQYF. The variable domain in full, with the rest retrieved from reference TRBV2 and TRBJ2-3, is EPEVTQTPSHQVTQMGQEVILRCVPISNHLYFYWYRQILGQKVEFLVSFYNNEISEKSEIFDDQFSVERPDGSNFTLKIRSTKLEDSAMYFCASSERGTPSTDTQYFGPGTRLTVL.